The 9 T cell receptor beta chains below were found in one sample sequenced in a study of blood T cell repertoires in COVID-19. The protocol was immunoSEQ multiplex PCR, while the TCRdb copy is restricted to in-frame clones and leaves out a portion. This table holds fewer than 250,000 clones, approximately 89% found once. What was sequenced was PBMCs or T cells enriched from blood (not recorded which). The receptor source for this set is a woman in her thirties who had been exposed to COVID-19.

The CDR3 DNA reads TGTGCCAGCAGCGCCCTTCTAGGGGCTAAACTGTTTTTT. It specifies CASSALLGAKLFF. The rearrangement joins TRBV14 to TRBJ1-4; D is perhaps TRBD1 (5 bases). Germline CDR1 is SGHDN and CDR2 is FVKESK. Trimming took 5 bases from V and 11 from J, leaving 15 bases between them. This CDR3 contains 13 residues.

The chain uses TRBV18 and TRBJ1-4; D remains unclear. V gave up 4 bases and J gave up 4 bases, with 7 bases separating them. The V gene's germline CDR1 is KGHSH and CDR2 LQKENI. The CDR3 sequence is 13 residues long. CDR3 amino acids: CASSLRDNEKLFF. The CDR3 DNA follows: TGTGCCAGCTCACTGAGGGATAATGAAAAACTGTTTTTT.

This CDR3 reads CASSLEEYNEQFF. The CDR3 bases are TGTGCCAGCAGTTTAGAGGAGTACAATGAGCAGTTCTTC. The gene calls are TRBV12-3 or TRBV12-4 and TRBJ2-1; D unresolved. Trimming shortened V by 1 base and J by 4 bases, and 5 bases separated the two germline ends. The CDR3 runs 13 residues.

The J gene is TRBJ2-2, the V gene TRBV11-2; D unresolved. The CDR3 loop spans 15 amino acids. With 5 bases removed from V and 4 bases from J, the gap between germline ends came to 14 bases. Germline loops: CDR1 SGHAT, CDR2 FQNNGV. The CDR3 protein is CASSPYTGSTGELFF. The CDR3 DNA sequence: TGTGCCAGCAGCCCGTATACTGGTTCCACCGGGGAGCTGTTTTTT.

The chain is built from TRBV24-1 and TRBJ2-2; 8 nucleotides line up with TRBD2. The trim removed 6 bases at V and 5 bases at J, leaving 7 bases unmatched. Germline values: CDR1 KGHDR, CDR2 SFDVKD. This CDR3 has 15 amino acids. CDR3 residues: CATSRTSGKTGELFF. The CDR3 coding sequence is TGTGCCACCAGTCGCACTAGCGGAAAAACCGGGGAGCTGTTTTTT.

This clone was picked up one time. This chain connects TRBV4-1 to TRBJ2-3; possible D gene TRBD2, 5 bases. The germline V and J ends were trimmed by 1 base and 1 base, with 18 bases remaining between them. This CDR3 region has 18 residues. The germline gives CDR1 MGHRA, CDR2 YSYEKL. The CDR3 spells CASSQGVWTRDGTDTQYF. In DNA form, the CDR3 reads TGCGCCAGCAGCCAAGGGGTATGGACCCGGGATGGCACAGATACGCAGTATTTT.

DNA of the CDR3: TGTGCCACCAGCAGAGATTCGGGGGGCGGCTATGGCTACACCTTC. Translation gives CATSRDSGGGYGYTF. V usage is TRBV15 and J usage is TRBJ1-2, with a possible D match to TRBD1 (6 bases). CDR1 is LNHNV and CDR2 is YYDKDF in the germline V gene (reference sequence). Trimming left V 0 bases short and J 4 bases short, with 12 bases between. This CDR3 contains 15 residues.

This chain joins TRBV7-7 and TRBJ2-3, with TRBD2 matching over 8 bases. Germline values: CDR1 SSHAT, CDR2 FNYEAQ (reference sequence). The CDR3 is 16 residues long. V lost 5 bases to trimming and J lost 0 bases; unmatched junction nucleotides: 7. This CDR3 reads CASSPGGWTSTDTQYF. The CDR3 nucleotides are TGTGCCAGCAGCCCGGGGGGGTGGACTAGCACAGATACGCAGTATTTT.

This chain uses TRBV4-2 with TRBJ2-3; perhaps TRBD2 as D (5 bases). Deletions cut 0 bases from V and 1 base from J, with 17 bases between. CDR3 length: 18 residues. Germline lookup yields CDR1 LGHNA and CDR2 YNFKEQ. The CDR3 DNA follows: TGTGCCAGCAGCCAAGATAAACGGCCTCCGGAGGGCACAGATACGCAGTATTTT. This sequence encodes CASSQDKRPPEGTDTQYF.